The entry that follows covers one TCR beta chain sequence. The antigen is not known. The data derive from a study of cytomegalovirus exposure and HLA in healthy donors. Whole-study findings and limits: Near-uniform donor sequencing depth was presumed by presence/absence analyses. Later analysis revealed greater clonal expansion in HLA-associated TCR beta chains than in equally common others.

The CDR3 spans 16 residues. Trimming cost V 1 base and J 6 bases; bases outside gene matches: 7. PCR amplification relied on 60 Vbeta primers (plus 13 Jbeta primers). Profiling relied on immunoSEQ multiplex PCR, and the TCRdb table lists in-frame clones only, not all of them. The sample has 150,000 to 200,000 clones, roughly 75% seen once; the top ten hold less than 5.5%. The source material was PBMCs. The chain is built from TRBV23-1 and TRBJ2-1; 9 bases agree with TRBD2. TRBV23-1 counts as an open reading frame of uncertain function. The receptor comes from a male donor in good health and CMV-seronegative. The CDR3 region has the DNA TGCGCCAGCAGTCAATACCGGACTAGCGATCTCAATGAGCAGTTCTTC. Amino acid sequence: CASSQYRTSDLNEQFF.